A single sample is the source of the 27 T cell receptor beta chains below, sequenced in a study of OX40 agonist ivuxolimab in advanced cancers. Some clones are missing from TCRdb's copy, which holds only in-frame ones; the method was immunoSEQ multiplex PCR. The table includes tens of thousands of clones, 84% detected once. The material was CD4+ or CD8+ T cells sorted from blood, obtained in a trial of the OX40 agonist ivuxolimab. The receptors derive from an adult with an advanced solid tumor such as melanoma, head and neck, liver or kidney cancer.

Here the CDR3 DNA reads TGTGCCAGTAGTATAACTAGCCATGAGCAGTTCTTC. It is translated as CASSITSHEQFF. The V and J genes are TRBV19 and TRBJ2-1; D may be TRBD2 (6 bases). This CDR3 is 12 amino acids long. Germline values: CDR1 LNHDA, CDR2 SQIVND (reference sequence). V gave up 2 bases and J gave up 8 bases, with 7 bases separating them.

This rearrangement joins TRBV4-3 to TRBJ2-6; 8 bases align to TRBD2. This CDR3 has 15 amino acids. CDR1 is LGHNA, CDR2 YSLEER, per germline. V lost 6 bases, J lost 1 base, and 2 bases stayed unmatched. In nucleotides, the CDR3 is TGCGCCAGCAGTATAGCGGGATCTGGGGCCAACGTCCTGACTTTC. Residues: CASSIAGSGANVLTF.

The chain employs TRBV14 and TRBJ2-7; TRBD1 is a possible D gene (6 bases). The CDR3 contains 13 residues. The V end lost 5 bases, the J end lost 6 bases, and 14 bases lay between the germline ends. Germline V gene sequence: CDR1 SGHDN, CDR2 FVKESK. The CDR3 loop is CASSATQGSEQYF. The DNA of the CDR3 is TGTGCCAGCAGCGCGACACAGGGATCCGAGCAGTACTTC.

V is TRBV11-2 and J is TRBJ1-4; D is undetermined. The CDR3 loop spans 15 amino acids. V gave up 5 bases and J gave up 5 bases, with 15 bases separating them. Germline assignment: CDR1 SGHAT and CDR2 FQNNGV. The CDR3 region is CASSPMVGSNEKLFF. The CDR3 bases are TGTGCCAGCAGCCCTATGGTAGGGTCCAATGAAAAACTGTTTTTT.

This clone was counted between two and nine times. V and J are TRBV2 and TRBJ2-7; 7 bases are a match to TRBD1. Germline values: CDR1 SNHLY, CDR2 FYNNEI. This CDR3 has 12 amino acids. The V and J ends lost 5 bases and 7 bases, in that order; junction bases with no gene match: 5. CDR3 protein: CASSTTGTEQYF. Written as DNA, the CDR3 is TGTGCCAGCAGTACGACAGGGACAGAGCAGTACTTC.

This clone appeared a single time. The chain has TRBV15 and TRBJ1-5; the match to TRBD1 covers 11 bases. Germline loops: CDR1 LNHNV, CDR2 YYDKDF (reference sequence). The CDR3 totals 15 residues. The J segment lost 7 bases and the V segment lost 5 bases, leaving 7 bases of the junction unmatched. CDR3 loop: CATSEDRGLGQPQHF. The CDR3 DNA is TGTGCCACCAGCGAGGACAGGGGGCTAGGGCAGCCCCAGCATTTT.

The chain links TRBV7-2 to TRBJ2-3; D is possibly TRBD1 or TRBD2 (5 bases each). Germline values: CDR1 SGHTA, CDR2 FQGNSA. The CDR3 extends over 14 amino acids. The germline V and J ends were trimmed by 7 bases and 8 bases, with 19 bases remaining between them. This chain's CDR3 is CASNRPGAPVTQYF. The CDR3 bases are TGTGCCAGCAACCGCCCCGGGGCTCCGGTTACGCAGTATTTT.

The chain joins TRBV30 to TRBJ2-3; 7 nucleotides agree with TRBD1. Germline CDR1 GTSNPN, CDR2 SVGIG (reference sequence). The CDR3 has 15 amino acids. The V and J ends lost 5 bases and 2 bases, in that order; junction bases with no gene match: 10. The CDR3 DNA is TGTGCCTGGGAAAGGGGGCCCACAACCACAGATACGCAGTATTTT. Translation: CAWERGPTTTDTQYF.

This clone was seen only a few times. This chain links TRBV30 with TRBJ1-6; D not certain. The CDR3 sequence is 13 residues long. The germline CDR1 and CDR2 sequences are GTSNPN and SVGIG (reference sequence). Trimming shortened V by 3 bases and J by 14 bases, and 17 bases separated the two germline ends. The CDR3 protein is CAWSSSHPGTLHF. The CDR3 region has the DNA TGTGCCTGGAGCTCCTCACACCCGGGCACCCTCCACTTT.

This chain uses TRBV5-1 with TRBJ2-7; D call uncertain. V gave up 2 bases and J gave up 4 bases, with 7 bases separating them. The CDR3 extends over 12 amino acids. Germline CDR1 and CDR2: SGHRS and YFSETQ. CDR3 DNA: TGCGCCAGCAGCTTTTTGGGTTACGAGCAGTACTTC. Protein sequence: CASSFLGYEQYF.

This chain joins TRBV5-4 and TRBJ2-2; D is perhaps TRBD1 (5 bases). With 0 bases removed from V and 8 bases from J, the gap between germline ends came to 23 bases. There are 18 residues in the CDR3. Germline CDR1 SGHNT, CDR2 YYREEE (reference sequence). The CDR3 sequence is CASSLVGIIDKKGGELFF. CDR3 coding DNA: TGTGCCAGCAGCTTGGTCGGTATCATCGACAAGAAGGGGGGGGAGCTGTTTTTT.

The rearrangement uses TRBV18 and TRBJ2-7, with 9 bases identical to TRBD1. This CDR3 has 15 amino acids. Germline V gene sequence: CDR1 KGHSH, CDR2 LQKENI. V dropped 9 bases and J dropped 5; count of bases not matched to a gene: 14. The CDR3 protein is CASTLTGTGSNEQYF. Written as DNA, the CDR3 is TGTGCCAGTACCCTCACCGGGACAGGGTCGAACGAGCAGTACTTC.

This clone was counted a single time. The chain recombines TRBV5-4 with TRBJ1-1; a possible D gene is TRBD1 (6 bases). The CDR3 extends over 15 amino acids. V lost 4 bases and J 4 bases, leaving 17 bases between the germline ends. In germline, CDR1 is SGHNT, CDR2 YYREEE (reference sequence). In nucleotides, the CDR3 is TGTGCCAGCAGCGGCGGACAGTGGACGGGCACTGAAGCTTTCTTT. This codes for CASSGGQWTGTEAFF. Together with reference TRBV5-4 and TRBJ1-1, the CDR3 gives the full variable domain: ETGVTQSPTHLIKTRGQQVTLRCSSQSGHNTVSWYQQALGQGPQFIFQYYREEENGRGNFPPRFSGLQFPNYSSELNVNALELDDSALYLCASSGGQWTGTEAFFGQGTRLTVV.

This chain connects TRBV18 to TRBJ1-4, with unresolved D. CDR1 and CDR2 (germline): KGHSH, LQKENI. The CDR3 covers 13 residues. V lost 1 base and J 6 bases, leaving 6 bases between the germline ends. CDR3 bases: TGTGCCAGCTCACCACGTCAGGATGAAAAACTGTTTTTT. Translating gives CASSPRQDEKLFF.

This chain's CDR3 is CSVEDQETQYF. Written as DNA, the CDR3 is TGCAGCGTTGAGGATCAAGAGACCCAGTACTTC. V gene TRBV29-1 combines with J gene TRBJ2-5, with D uncertain. With 3 bases removed from V and 2 bases from J, the gap between germline ends came to 4 bases. CDR1 and CDR2 (germline): SQVTM, ANQGSEA. The CDR3 is made up of 11 amino acids.

In its sample, this clone was seen a few times. The gene calls are TRBV18 and TRBJ2-1; D may be TRBD2 (5 bases). The CDR3 extends over 12 amino acids. V lost 11 bases, J lost 7 bases, and 15 bases lay in between. Per germline, CDR1 KGHSH and CDR2 LQKENI. CDR3 DNA sequence: TGTGCCCGAGGATCTCGGGAAAATGAGCAGTTCTTC. Its protein product is CARGSRENEQFF.

The rearrangement links TRBV7-3 to TRBJ2-7; the match to TRBD2 covers 15 bases. CDR1 and CDR2 from the germline V gene are SGHTA and FQGTGA. Trimming at V came to 1 base and at J to 0 bases, leaving 7 bases not matched to a gene. This CDR3 spans 19 amino acids. This CDR3 is CASSLMSGLAGGPSYEQYF. The CDR3 DNA is TGTGCCAGCAGCTTAATGTCCGGACTAGCGGGAGGGCCCTCCTACGAGCAGTACTTC.

The chain recombines TRBV28 with TRBJ2-3; no definite D call. Trimming pared 5 bases from V and 2 bases from J, leaving 14 bases between. The CDR3 contains 15 residues. Germline V CDR1 and CDR2: MDHEN, SYDVKM. CDR3 nucleotide sequence: TGTGCCAGCAGTCACTCCGGTTGGGACACAGATACGCAGTATTTT. It yields the protein CASSHSGWDTDTQYF.

This clone was seen once. This chain links TRBV7-2 with TRBJ2-1, with D tentatively TRBD2 (5 bases). From germline, CDR1 is SGHTA and CDR2 FQGNSA. Trimming shortened V by 5 bases and J by 9 bases, and 23 bases separated the two germline ends. There are 16 residues in the CDR3. The CDR3 bases are TGTGCCAGCAGCCAACACACGCCCGGGATTGTTGGTGAGCAGTTCTTC. Its translation: CASSQHTPGIVGEQFF.

The chain uses TRBV28 and TRBJ2-7; unclear D gene. There are 11 residues in the CDR3. Trimming removed 3 bases at V and 3 bases at J, with 3 bases between. Germline values: CDR1 MDHEN, CDR2 SYDVKM. The CDR3: CASSFSYEQYF. The CDR3, as DNA: TGTGCCAGCAGTTTCAGCTACGAGCAGTACTTC. Variable domain in full (rest from reference TRBV28 and TRBJ2-7): DVKVTQSSRYLVKRTGEKVFLECVQDMDHENMFWYRQDPGLGLRLIYFSYDVKMKEKGDIPEGYSVSREKKERFSLILESASTNQTSMYLCASSFSYEQYFGPGTRLTVT.

The chain uses TRBV13 and TRBJ2-7, with TRBD1 matching 9 bases. Germline CDR1 is PRHDT and CDR2 is FYEKMQ (reference sequence). CDR3 size: 16 residues. With 5 bases clipped from V and 5 bases from J, the junction kept 13 bases outside the gene matches. The CDR3 nucleotides are TGTGCCAGCAGCCCCCAACGGGCAGGACAGGGGAACGAGCAGTACTTC. It translates to CASSPQRAGQGNEQYF.

This clone was picked up a small number of times. J is TRBJ2-2 and V is TRBV7-6, with D perhaps matching TRBD2 (6 bases). The CDR3 length is 17 residues. V was cut by 1 base and J by 5 bases, with 17 bases left in between. Germline V gene data show CDR1 as SGHVS and CDR2 as FNYEAQ. CDR3 sequence: CASSLDWVGSSTGELFF. In DNA, the CDR3 is TGTGCCAGCAGCTTAGACTGGGTCGGGAGTAGTACCGGGGAGCTGTTTTTT.

This clone is medium-sized within its sample. This chain uses TRBV7-9 with TRBJ2-7; 8 nucleotides match TRBD1. Germline V lookup: CDR1 SEHNR, CDR2 FQNEAQ (reference sequence). This CDR3 spans 14 amino acids. V was pared by 5 bases and J by 6 bases, with 9 bases of the junction left unmatched. CDR3 DNA sequence: TGTGCCAGCAGCACGCCACAGGGGGTATCCGAGCAGTACTTC. Amino acids: CASSTPQGVSEQYF.

The V gene is TRBV14, the J gene TRBJ2-3, with TRBD2 matching over 9 bases. The CDR3 consists of 13 residues. Trimming cost V 8 bases and J 7 bases; bases outside gene matches: 7. Germline CDR1 and CDR2: SGHDN and FVKESK. The CDR3 DNA reads TGTGCCAGCGGGCTAGCGGGAACAAATACGCAGTATTTT. It encodes CASGLAGTNTQYF.

V is TRBV29-1 and J is TRBJ1-3; D is undetermined. This CDR3 contains 13 residues. The V end was cut by 4 bases, the J end by 3 bases, with 10 bases between. Looked up from germline, CDR1 is SQVTM and CDR2 is ANQGSEA. The CDR3, as DNA: TGCAGCGTTGGGACTCTGGGTGGAAACACCATATATTTT. Its translation is CSVGTLGGNTIYF.

V gene TRBV19 combines with J gene TRBJ1-4, with 8 bases matching TRBD1. Germline V gene lookup returns CDR1 LNHDA and CDR2 SQIVND (reference sequence). This CDR3 has 14 residues. Trimming cost V 3 bases and J 10 bases; bases outside gene matches: 7. CDR3 nucleotide sequence: TGTGCCAGTAGTATGTCGGGACAGGAAGTAAAACTGTTTTTT. This codes for CASSMSGQEVKLFF.

The genes are TRBV11-2 and TRBJ1-3; TRBD1 matches 7 bases. The germline CDR1 and CDR2 sequences are SGHAT and FQNNGV. The V segment lost 5 bases and the J segment 0 bases; nucleotides outside the gene matches: 7. The CDR3 spans 16 residues. Written as DNA, the CDR3 is TGTGCCAGCAGCGCCGGGACAGCTTACTCTGGAAACACCATATATTTT. Residues: CASSAGTAYSGNTIYF.